This TCR beta chain was identified during a study of T cell clonotyping in hematopoietic cell transplantation. Study information: Pretransplant recipient samples were taken after cytoreduction.

Study results and caveats: CD4 and CD8 repertoire contributions could not be separated without sorting. After transplant, recipient diversity fell while pathologically expanded clonotypes grew through day 180.

Clones were read by immunoSEQ multiplex PCR, and TCRdb kept only the in-frame ones, dropping some. This sample yields tens of thousands of clones, of which 85% to 95% are seen a single time; around 1.6% belongs to the top ten. From germline, CDR1 is MNHNS and CDR2 SASEGT. The germline V and J ends were trimmed by 6 bases and 2 bases, with 11 bases remaining between them. This CDR3 is built from 13 residues. Time point in this sample: recipient sample about 28 days before transplant, after cytoreduction. Concerning this clone: The antigen remains undetermined.

The chain has TRBV6-1 and TRBJ2-7, with D perhaps matching TRBD2 (5 bases). This TCR was recovered from a man aged 35-49 years with chronic myeloid leukemia. Some clones in this sample may be carry-over from other donors' samples. Sequenced material: peripheral blood mononuclear cells, taken before stem cell transplant. The CDR3 DNA reads TGTGCCAGCAGCTTACGGGAAACCTACGAGCAGTACTTC. Amino acids: CASSLRETYEQYF.